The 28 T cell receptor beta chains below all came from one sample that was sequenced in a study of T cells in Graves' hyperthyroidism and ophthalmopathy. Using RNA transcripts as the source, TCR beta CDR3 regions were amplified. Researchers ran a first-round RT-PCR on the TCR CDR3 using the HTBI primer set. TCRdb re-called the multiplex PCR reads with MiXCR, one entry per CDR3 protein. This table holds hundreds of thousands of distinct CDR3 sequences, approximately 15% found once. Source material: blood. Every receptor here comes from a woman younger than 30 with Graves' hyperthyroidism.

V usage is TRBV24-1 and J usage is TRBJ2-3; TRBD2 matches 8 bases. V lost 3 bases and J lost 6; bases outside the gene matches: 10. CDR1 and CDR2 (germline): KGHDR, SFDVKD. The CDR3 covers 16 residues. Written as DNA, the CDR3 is TGTGCCACCAGTGATCTAACTAGCGGCTTAAGGGATACGCAGTATTTT. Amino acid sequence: CATSDLTSGLRDTQYF.

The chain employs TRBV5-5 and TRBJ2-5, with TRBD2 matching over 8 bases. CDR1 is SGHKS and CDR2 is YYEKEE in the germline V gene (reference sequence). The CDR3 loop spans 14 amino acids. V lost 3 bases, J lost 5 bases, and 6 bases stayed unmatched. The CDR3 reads CASSYLAGGETQYF. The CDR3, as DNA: TGTGCCAGCAGCTACCTAGCGGGTGGGGAGACCCAGTACTTC. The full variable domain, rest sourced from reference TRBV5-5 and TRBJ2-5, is DAGVTQSPTHLIKTRGQQVTLRCSPISGHKSVSWYQQVLGQGPQFIFQYYEKEERGRGNFPDRFSARQFPNYSSELNVNALLLGDSALYLCASSYLAGGETQYFGPGTRLLVL.

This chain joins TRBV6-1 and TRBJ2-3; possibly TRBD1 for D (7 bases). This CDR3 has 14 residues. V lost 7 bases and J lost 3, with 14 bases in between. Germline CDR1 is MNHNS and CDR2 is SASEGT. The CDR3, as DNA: TGTGCCAGCACCCCCCAGGGGGGTACAGATACGCAGTATTTT. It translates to CASTPQGGTDTQYF.

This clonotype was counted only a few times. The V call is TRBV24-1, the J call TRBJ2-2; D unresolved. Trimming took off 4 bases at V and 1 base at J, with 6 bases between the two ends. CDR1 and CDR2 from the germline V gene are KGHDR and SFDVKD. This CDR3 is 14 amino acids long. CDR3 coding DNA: TGTGCCACCAGTGAAACGGAGAACACCGGGGAGCTGTTTTTT. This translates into CATSETENTGELFF.

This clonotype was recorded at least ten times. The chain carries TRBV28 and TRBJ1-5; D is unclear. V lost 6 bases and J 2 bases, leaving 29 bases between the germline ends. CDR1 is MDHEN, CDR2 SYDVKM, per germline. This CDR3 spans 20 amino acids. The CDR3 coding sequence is TGTGCCAGCAGCCCATATTGGGTCAGCATCTCAGATCGCGGCAATCAGCCCCAGCATTTT. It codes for CASSPYWVSISDRGNQPQHF.

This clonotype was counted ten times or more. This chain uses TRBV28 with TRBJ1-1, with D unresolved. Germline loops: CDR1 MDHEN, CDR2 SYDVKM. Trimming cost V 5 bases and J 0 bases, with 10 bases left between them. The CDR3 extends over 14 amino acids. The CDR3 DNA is TGTGCCAGCAGTCCGGCCACAGTGAACACTGAAGCTTTCTTT. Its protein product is CASSPATVNTEAFF.

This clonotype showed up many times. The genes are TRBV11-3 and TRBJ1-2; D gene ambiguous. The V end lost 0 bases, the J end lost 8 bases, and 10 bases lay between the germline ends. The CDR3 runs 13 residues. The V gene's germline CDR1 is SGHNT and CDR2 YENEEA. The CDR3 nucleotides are TGTGCCAGCAGCTTAGATCCAGAGCGGGGCTACACCTTC. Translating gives CASSLDPERGYTF. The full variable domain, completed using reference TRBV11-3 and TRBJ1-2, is EAGVVQSPRYKIIEKKQPVAFWCNPISGHNTLYWYLQNLGQGPELLIRYENEEAVDDSQLPKDRFSAERLKGVDSTLKIQPAELGDSAVYLCASSLDPERGYTFGSGTRLTVV.

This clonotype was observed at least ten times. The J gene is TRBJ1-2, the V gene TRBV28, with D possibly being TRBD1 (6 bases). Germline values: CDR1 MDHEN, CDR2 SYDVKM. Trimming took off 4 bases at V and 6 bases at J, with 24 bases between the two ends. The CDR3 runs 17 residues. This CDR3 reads CASSSPIVDRPRDGYTF. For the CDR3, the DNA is TGTGCCAGCAGTTCCCCAATTGTAGACAGGCCTCGAGATGGCTACACCTTC.

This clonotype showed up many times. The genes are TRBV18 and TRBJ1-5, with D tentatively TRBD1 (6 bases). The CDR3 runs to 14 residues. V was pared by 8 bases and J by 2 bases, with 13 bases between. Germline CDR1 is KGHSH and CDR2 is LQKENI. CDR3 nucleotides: TGTGCCAGCGCGGACAGAACGGGCAATCAGCCCCAGCATTTT. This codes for CASADRTGNQPQHF.

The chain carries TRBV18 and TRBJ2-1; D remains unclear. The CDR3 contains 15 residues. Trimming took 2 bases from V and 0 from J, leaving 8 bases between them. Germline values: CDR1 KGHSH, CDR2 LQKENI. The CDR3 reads CASSPAQSSYNEQFF. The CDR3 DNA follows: TGTGCCAGCTCACCAGCCCAGAGCTCCTACAATGAGCAGTTCTTC.

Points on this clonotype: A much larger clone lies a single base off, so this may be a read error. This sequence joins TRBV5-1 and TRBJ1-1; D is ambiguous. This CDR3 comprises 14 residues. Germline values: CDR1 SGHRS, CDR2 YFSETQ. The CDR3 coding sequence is TGCCCCAGCAGCTTTGCTCAGATGAACACTGAAGCTTTCTTT. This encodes CPSSFAQMNTEAFF.

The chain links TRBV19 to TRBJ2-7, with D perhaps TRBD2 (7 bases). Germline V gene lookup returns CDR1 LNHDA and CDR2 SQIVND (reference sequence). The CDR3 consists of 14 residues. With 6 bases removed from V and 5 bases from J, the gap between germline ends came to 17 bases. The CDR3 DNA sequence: TGTGCCAGTAGCCTCCGGGGGGCGAGGAACGAGCAGTACTTC. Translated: CASSLRGARNEQYF. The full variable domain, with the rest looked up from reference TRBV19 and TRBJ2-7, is DGGITQSPKYLFRKEGQNVTLSCEQNLNHDAMYWYRQDPGQGLRLIYYSQIVNDFQKGDIAEGYSVSREKKESFPLTVTSAQKNPTAFYLCASSLRGARNEQYFGPGTRLTVT.

CDR3 in amino acids: CASSQEPRGTEAFF. In DNA, the CDR3 is TGCGCCAGCAGCCAAGAACCCAGGGGAACTGAAGCTTTCTTT. V usage is TRBV4-1 and J usage is TRBJ1-1; D perhaps matches TRBD1 (6 bases). Between the trimmed V and J ends, which lost 0 bases and 5 bases, there was a span of 10 bases. The CDR3 spans 14 residues. Germline values: CDR1 MGHRA, CDR2 YSYEKL.

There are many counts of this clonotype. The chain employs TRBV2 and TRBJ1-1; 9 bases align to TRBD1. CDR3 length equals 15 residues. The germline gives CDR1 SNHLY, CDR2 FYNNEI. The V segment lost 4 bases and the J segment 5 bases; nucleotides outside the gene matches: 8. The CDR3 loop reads CASSAWTGAGTEAFF. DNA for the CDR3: TGTGCCAGCAGTGCTTGGACAGGGGCGGGAACTGAAGCTTTCTTT.

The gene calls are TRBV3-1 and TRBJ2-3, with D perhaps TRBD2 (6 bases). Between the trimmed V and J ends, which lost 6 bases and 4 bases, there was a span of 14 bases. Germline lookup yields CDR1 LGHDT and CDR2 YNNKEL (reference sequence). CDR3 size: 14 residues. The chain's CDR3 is CASRPGGKADTQYF. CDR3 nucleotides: TGTGCCAGCAGACCCGGCGGGAAGGCAGATACGCAGTATTTT.

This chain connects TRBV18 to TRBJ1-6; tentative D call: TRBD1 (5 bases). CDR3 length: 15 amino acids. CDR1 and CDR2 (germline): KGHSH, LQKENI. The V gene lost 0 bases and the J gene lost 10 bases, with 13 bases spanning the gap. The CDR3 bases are TGTGCCAGCTCACCACCCGAGGGACGACGATCACCCCTCCACTTT. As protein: CASSPPEGRRSPLHF.

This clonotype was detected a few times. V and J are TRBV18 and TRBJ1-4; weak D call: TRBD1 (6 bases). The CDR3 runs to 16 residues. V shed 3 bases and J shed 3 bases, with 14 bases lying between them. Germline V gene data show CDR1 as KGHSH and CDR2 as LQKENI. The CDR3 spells CASSPRNRDSNEKLFF. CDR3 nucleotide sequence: TGTGCCAGCTCACCCCGTAACAGGGATTCTAATGAAAAACTGTTTTTT. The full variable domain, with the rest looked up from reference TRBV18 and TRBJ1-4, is NAGVMQNPRHLVRRRGQEARLRCSPMKGHSHVYWYRQLPEEGLKFMVYLQKENIIDESGMPKERFSAEFPKEGPSILRIQQVVRGDSAAYFCASSPRNRDSNEKLFFGSGTQLSVL.

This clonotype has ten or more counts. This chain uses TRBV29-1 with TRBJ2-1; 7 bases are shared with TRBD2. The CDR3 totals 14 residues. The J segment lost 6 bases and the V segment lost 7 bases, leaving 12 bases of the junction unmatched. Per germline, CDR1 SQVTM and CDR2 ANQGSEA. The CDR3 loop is CSAPKGGAFNEQFF. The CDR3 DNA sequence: TGCAGCGCACCGAAGGGAGGGGCCTTCAATGAGCAGTTCTTC.

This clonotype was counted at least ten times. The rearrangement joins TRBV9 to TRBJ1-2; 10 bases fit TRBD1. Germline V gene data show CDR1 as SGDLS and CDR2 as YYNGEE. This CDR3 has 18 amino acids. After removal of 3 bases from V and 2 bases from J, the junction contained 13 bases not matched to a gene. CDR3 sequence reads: CASSASSGTGDFNYGYTF. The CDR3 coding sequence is TGTGCCAGCAGCGCCTCCTCCGGGACAGGGGACTTCAACTATGGCTACACCTTC.

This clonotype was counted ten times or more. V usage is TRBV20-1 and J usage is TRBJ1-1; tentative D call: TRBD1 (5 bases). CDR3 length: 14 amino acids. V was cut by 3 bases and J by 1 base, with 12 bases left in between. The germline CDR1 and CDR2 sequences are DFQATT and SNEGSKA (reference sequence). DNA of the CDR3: TGCAGTGCTAGGAGACAGCATAAGAACACTGAAGCTTTCTTT. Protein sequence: CSARRQHKNTEAFF.

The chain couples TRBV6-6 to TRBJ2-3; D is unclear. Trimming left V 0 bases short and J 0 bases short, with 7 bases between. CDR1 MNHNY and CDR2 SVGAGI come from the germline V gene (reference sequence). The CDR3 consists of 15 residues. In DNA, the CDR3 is TGTGCCAGCAGTTACTCGGAAGCTAGCACAGATACGCAGTATTTT. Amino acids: CASSYSEASTDTQYF.

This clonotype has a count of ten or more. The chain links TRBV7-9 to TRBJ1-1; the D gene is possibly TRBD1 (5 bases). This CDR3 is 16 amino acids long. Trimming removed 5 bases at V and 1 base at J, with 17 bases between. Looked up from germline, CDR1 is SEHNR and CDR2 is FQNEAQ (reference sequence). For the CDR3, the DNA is TGTGCCAGCAGCAGGGACCGGGCCTTCCCGAACACTGAAGCTTTCTTT. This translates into CASSRDRAFPNTEAFF.

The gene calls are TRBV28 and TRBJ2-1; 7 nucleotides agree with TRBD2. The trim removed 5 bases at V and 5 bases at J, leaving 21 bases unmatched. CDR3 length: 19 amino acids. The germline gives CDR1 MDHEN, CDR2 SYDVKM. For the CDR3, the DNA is TGTGCCAGCAGTACTTTGTGGGTTAAAAGGACTAGTCGGGACAATGAGCAGTTCTTC. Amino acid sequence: CASSTLWVKRTSRDNEQFF.

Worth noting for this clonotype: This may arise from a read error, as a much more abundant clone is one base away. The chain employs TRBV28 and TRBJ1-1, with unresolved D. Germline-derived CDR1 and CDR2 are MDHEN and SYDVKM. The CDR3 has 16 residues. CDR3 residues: CASNLGSASGNTEAFF. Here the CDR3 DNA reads TGTGCCAGCAATTTAGGGTCAGCGTCGGGGAACACTGAAGCTTTCTTT.

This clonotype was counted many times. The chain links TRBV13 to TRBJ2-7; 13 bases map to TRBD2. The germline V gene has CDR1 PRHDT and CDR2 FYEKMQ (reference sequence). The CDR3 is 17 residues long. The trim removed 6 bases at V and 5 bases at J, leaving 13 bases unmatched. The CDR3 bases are TGTGCCAGCAGTACAAGGACTAGCGGGGGCCTCTATCACGAGCAGTACTTC. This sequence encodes CASSTRTSGGLYHEQYF.

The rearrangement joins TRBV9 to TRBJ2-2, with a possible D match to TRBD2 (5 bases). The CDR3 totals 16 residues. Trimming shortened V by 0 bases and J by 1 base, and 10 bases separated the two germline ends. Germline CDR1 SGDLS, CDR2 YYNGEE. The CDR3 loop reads CASSVDPRENTGELFF. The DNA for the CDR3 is TGTGCCAGCAGCGTAGACCCCCGGGAGAACACCGGGGAGCTGTTTTTT.

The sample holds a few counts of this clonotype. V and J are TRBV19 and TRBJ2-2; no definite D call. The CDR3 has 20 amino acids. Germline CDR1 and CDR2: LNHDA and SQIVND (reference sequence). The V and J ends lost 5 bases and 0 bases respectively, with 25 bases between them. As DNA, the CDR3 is TGTGCCAGTAGTTCCCCCGGAAGGGTATCGGGTTTTTCGAACACCGGGGAGCTGTTTTTT. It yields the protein CASSSPGRVSGFSNTGELFF. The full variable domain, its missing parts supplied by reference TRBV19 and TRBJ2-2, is DGGITQSPKYLFRKEGQNVTLSCEQNLNHDAMYWYRQDPGQGLRLIYYSQIVNDFQKGDIAEGYSVSREKKESFPLTVTSAQKNPTAFYLCASSSPGRVSGFSNTGELFFGEGSRLTVL.

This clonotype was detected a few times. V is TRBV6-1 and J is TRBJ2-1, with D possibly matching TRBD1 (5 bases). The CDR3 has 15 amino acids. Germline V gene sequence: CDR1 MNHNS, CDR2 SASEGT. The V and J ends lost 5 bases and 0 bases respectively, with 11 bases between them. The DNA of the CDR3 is TGTGCCAGCAGTATGACAGTGAGCTCCTACAATGAGCAGTTCTTC. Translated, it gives CASSMTVSSYNEQFF.